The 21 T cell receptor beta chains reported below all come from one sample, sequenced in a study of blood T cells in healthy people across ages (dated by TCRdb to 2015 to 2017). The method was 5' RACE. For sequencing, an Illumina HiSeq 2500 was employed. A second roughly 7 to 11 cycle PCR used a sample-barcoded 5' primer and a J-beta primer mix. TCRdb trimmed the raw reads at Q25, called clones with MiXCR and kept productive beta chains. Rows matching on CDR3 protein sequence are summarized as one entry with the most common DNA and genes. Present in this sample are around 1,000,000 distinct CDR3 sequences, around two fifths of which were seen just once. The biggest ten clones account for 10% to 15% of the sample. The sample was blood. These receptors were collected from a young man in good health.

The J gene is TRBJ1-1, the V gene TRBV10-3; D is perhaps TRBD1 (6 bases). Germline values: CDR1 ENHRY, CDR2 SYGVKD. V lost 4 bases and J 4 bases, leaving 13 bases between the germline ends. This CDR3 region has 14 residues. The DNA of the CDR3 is TGTGCCATCAGTGTAGAGGGGGTTGGCACTGAAGCTTTCTTT. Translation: CAISVEGVGTEAFF.

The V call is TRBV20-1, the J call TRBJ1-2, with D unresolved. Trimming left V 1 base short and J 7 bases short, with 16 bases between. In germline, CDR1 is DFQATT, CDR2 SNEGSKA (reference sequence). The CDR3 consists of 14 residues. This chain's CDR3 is CSARVRDTGCGYTF. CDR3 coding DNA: TGCAGTGCTAGAGTGAGGGATACCGGCTGTGGCTACACCTTC.

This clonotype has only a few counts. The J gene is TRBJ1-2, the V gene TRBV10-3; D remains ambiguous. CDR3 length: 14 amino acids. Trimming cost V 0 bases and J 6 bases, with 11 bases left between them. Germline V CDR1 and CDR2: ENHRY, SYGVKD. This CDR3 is CAISESVGWDGYTF. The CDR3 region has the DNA TGTGCCATCAGTGAGTCGGTAGGGTGGGATGGCTACACCTTC.

The CDR3 spells CASSPIPDGDTQYF. The CDR3 coding sequence is TGCGCCAGCAGCCCCATACCGGACGGGGATACGCAGTATTTT. V is TRBV4-1 and J is TRBJ2-3; D is uncertain. The CDR3 is made up of 14 amino acids. Germline-derived CDR1 and CDR2 are MGHRA and YSYEKL. V was shortened by 4 bases and J by 6 bases, with 14 bases between the two germline ends.

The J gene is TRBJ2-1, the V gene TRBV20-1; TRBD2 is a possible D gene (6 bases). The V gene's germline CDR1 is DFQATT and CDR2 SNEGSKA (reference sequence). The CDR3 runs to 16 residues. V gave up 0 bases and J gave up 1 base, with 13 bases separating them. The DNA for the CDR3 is TGCAGTGCTAGAGACCCTGGCGGGGTATCCTACAATGAGCAGTTCTTC. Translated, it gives CSARDPGGVSYNEQFF.

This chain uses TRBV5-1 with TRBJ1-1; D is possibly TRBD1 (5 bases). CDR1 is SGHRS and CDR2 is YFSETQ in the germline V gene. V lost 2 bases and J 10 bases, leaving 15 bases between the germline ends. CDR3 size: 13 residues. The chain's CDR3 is CASSLADQRGAFF. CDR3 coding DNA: TGCGCCAGCAGCTTAGCCGATCAAAGGGGAGCTTTCTTT.

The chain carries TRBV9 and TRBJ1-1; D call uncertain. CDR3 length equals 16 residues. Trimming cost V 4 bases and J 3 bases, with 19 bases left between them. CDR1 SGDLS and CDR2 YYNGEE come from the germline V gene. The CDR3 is CASSPTLLAGDTEAFF. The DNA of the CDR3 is TGTGCCAGCAGCCCAACCCTTCTCGCCGGTGACACTGAAGCTTTCTTT.

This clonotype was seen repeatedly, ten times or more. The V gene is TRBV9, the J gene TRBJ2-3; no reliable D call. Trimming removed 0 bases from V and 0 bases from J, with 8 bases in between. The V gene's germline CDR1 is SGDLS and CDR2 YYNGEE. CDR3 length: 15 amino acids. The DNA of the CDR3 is TGTGCCAGCAGCGTAGGGGGATTCAGCACAGATACGCAGTATTTT. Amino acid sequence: CASSVGGFSTDTQYF.

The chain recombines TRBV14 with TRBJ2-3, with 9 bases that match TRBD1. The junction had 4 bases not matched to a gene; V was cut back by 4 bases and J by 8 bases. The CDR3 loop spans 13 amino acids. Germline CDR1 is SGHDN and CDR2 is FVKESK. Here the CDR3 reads CASSPTGGTTQYF. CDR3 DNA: TGTGCCAGCAGCCCGACAGGGGGGACTACGCAGTATTTT.

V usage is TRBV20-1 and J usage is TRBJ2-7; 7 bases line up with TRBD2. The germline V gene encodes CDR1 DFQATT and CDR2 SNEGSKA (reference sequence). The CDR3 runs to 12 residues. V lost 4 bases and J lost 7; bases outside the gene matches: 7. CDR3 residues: CSAKRTGREQYF. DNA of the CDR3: TGCAGTGCTAAGAGGACCGGGAGGGAGCAGTACTTC.

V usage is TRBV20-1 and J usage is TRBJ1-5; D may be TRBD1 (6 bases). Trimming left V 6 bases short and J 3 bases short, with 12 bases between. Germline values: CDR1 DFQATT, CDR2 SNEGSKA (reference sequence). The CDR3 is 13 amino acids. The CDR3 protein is CSAFRGINQPQHF. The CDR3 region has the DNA TGCAGTGCATTCAGGGGCATCAATCAGCCCCAGCATTTT.

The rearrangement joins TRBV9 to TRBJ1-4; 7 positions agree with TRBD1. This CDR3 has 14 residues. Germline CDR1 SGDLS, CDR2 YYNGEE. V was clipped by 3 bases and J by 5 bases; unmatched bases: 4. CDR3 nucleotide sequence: TGTGCCAGCAGCGCTACAGGGGAGAATGAAAAACTGTTTTTT. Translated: CASSATGENEKLFF. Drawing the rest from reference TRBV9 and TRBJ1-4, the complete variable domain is DSGVTQTPKHLITATGQRVTLRCSPRSGDLSVYWYQQSLDQGLQFLIQYYNGEERAKGNILERFSAQQFPDLHSELNLSSLELGDSALYFCASSATGENEKLFFGSGTQLSVL.

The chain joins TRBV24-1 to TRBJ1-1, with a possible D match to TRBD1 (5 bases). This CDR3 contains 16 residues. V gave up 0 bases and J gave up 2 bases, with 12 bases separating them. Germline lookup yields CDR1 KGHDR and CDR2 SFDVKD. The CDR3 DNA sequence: TGTGCCACCAGTGATTTGGCTAAGGACATAAACACTGAAGCTTTCTTT. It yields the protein CATSDLAKDINTEAFF.

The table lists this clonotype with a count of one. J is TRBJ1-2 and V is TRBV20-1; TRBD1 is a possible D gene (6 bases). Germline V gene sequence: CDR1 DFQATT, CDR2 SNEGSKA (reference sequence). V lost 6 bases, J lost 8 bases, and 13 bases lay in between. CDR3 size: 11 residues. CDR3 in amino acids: CSAAGDEGYTF. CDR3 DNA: TGCAGTGCGGCAGGGGACGAGGGCTACACCTTC.

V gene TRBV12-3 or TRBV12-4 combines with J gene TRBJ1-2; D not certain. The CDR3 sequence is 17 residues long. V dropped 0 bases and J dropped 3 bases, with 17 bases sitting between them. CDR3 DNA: TGTGCCAGCAGTTTAGCGCTCTGGGCAGGCCCACACTATGGCTACACCTTC. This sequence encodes CASSLALWAGPHYGYTF.

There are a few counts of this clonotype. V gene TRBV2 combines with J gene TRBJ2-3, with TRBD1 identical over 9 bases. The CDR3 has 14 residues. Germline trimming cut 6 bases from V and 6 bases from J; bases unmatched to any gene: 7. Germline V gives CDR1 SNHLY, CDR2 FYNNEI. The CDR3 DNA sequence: TGTGCCAGCAGGAACAGGGGGCAATGGGATACGCAGTATTTT. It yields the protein CASRNRGQWDTQYF.

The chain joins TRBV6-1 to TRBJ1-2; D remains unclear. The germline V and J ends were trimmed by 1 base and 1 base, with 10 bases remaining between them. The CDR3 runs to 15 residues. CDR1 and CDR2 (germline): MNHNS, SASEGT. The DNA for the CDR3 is TGTGCCAGCAGTGAAGAGCGGCGGTTTAACTATGGCTACACCTTC. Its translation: CASSEERRFNYGYTF.

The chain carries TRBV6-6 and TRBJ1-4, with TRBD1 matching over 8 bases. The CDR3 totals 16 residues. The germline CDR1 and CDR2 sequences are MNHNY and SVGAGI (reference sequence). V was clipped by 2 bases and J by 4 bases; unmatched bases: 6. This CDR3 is CASSYLKQGGNEKLFF. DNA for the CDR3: TGTGCCAGCAGTTACCTTAAACAGGGGGGTAATGAAAAACTGTTTTTT.

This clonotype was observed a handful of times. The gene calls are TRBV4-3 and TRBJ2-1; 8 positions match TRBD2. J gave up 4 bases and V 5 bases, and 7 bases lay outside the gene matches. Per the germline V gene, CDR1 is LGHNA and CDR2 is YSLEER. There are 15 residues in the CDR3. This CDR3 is CASSLSREGYNEQFF. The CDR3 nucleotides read TGCGCCAGCAGCTTATCCCGGGAGGGTTACAATGAGCAGTTCTTC.

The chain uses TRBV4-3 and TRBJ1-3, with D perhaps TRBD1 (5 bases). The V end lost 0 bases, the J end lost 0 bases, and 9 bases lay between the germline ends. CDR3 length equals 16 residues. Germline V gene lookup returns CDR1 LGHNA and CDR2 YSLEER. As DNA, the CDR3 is TGCGCCAGCAGCCAAGATCAACAGGTCTCTGGAAACACCATATATTTT. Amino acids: CASSQDQQVSGNTIYF.

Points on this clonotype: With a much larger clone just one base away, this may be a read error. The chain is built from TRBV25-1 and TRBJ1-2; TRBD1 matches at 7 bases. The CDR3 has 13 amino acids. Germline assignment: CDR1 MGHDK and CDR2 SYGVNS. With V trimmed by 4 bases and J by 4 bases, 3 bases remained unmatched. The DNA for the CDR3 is TGTGCCAGCAGTGGGGGACAGTTCTATGGCTACACCTTC. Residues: CASSGGQFYGYTF.